These 6 T cell receptor beta chains originate from one sample sequenced in a study of blood T cells in healthy people across ages. A second PCR of 7 to 11 cycles used a sample-barcoded 5' primer and a J-beta primer mix. One entry per CDR3 protein results from TCRdb running MiXCR on the 5' RACE reads. The table shows 980,000 or so distinct CDR3 sequences, with 45% to 50% occurring only once. The sample comprised blood. Receptor source: a man aged 25-45 years in good health.

This clonotype was detected a few times. This chain links TRBV7-2 with TRBJ2-3, with 11 nucleotides matching TRBD2. CDR1 and CDR2 (germline): SGHTA, FQGNSA. V lost 6 bases and J lost 7; bases outside the gene matches: 6. The CDR3 is made up of 14 amino acids. This CDR3 is CASRLAGAAYTQYF. Here the CDR3 DNA reads TGTGCCAGCAGACTAGCGGGGGCCGCTTATACGCAGTATTTT.

The V gene is TRBV3-1, the J gene TRBJ2-3; 8 nucleotides match TRBD2. V shed 4 bases, J shed 5 bases, and the junction held 11 bases outside the gene matches. CDR1 is LGHDT, CDR2 YNNKEL, per germline (reference sequence). This CDR3 region has 16 residues. CDR3 DNA sequence: TGTGCCAGCAGCCCACCCCAGCGGGGGTTCAAAGATACGCAGTATTTT. Its protein is CASSPPQRGFKDTQYF.

The chain joins TRBV4-2 to TRBJ1-6; 8 bases align to TRBD1. V shed 5 bases, J shed 6 bases, and the junction held 3 bases outside the gene matches. Germline CDR1 and CDR2: LGHNA and YNFKEQ. The CDR3 runs to 14 residues. The CDR3 bases are TGTGCCAGCAGCGGGACAGGCCTTAATTCACCCCTCCACTTT. Protein sequence: CASSGTGLNSPLHF.

This clonotype was observed a handful of times. The rearrangement uses TRBV12-3 or TRBV12-4 and TRBJ1-2, with 9 bases identical to TRBD1. The CDR3 contains 14 residues. The V and J ends lost 6 bases and 6 bases, in that order; junction bases with no gene match: 8. The CDR3 region is CASRYRDRDHGYTF. Written as DNA, the CDR3 is TGTGCCAGCAGATACCGGGACAGGGACCATGGCTACACCTTC.

The V call is TRBV9, the J call TRBJ2-3; TRBD2 agrees at 7 bases. From germline, CDR1 is SGDLS and CDR2 YYNGEE. CDR3 length: 18 amino acids. V shed 0 bases and J 0 bases; nucleotides not matched to a gene: 10. The CDR3 DNA is TGTGCCAGCAGCGTAGAAGGGACTATACTATCTAGCACAGATACGCAGTATTTT. Translated: CASSVEGTILSSTDTQYF.

The chain links TRBV18 to TRBJ2-6; D possibly corresponds to TRBD1 (5 bases). This CDR3 is built from 16 residues. Germline CDR1 KGHSH, CDR2 LQKENI. V lost 3 bases to trimming and J lost 0 bases, with 9 bases between them. CDR3 DNA sequence: TGTGCCAGCTCACCGTCGACAGCCTCTGGGGCCAACGTCCTGACTTTC. Its protein product is CASSPSTASGANVLTF.